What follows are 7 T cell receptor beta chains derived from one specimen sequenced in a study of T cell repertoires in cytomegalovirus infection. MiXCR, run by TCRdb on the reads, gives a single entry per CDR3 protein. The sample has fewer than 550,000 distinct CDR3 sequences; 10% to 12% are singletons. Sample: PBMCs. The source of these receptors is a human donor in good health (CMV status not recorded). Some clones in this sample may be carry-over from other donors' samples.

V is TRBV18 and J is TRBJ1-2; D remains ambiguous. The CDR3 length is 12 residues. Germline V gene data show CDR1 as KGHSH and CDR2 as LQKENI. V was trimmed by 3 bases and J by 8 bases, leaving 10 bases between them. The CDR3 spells CASSPDRRGYTF. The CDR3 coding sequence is TGTGCCAGCTCACCGGATAGGAGGGGCTACACCTTC.

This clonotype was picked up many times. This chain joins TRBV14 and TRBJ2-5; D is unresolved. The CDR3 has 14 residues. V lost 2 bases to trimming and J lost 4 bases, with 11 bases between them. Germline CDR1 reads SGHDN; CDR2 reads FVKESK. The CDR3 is CASSQLEWGETQYF. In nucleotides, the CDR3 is TGTGCCAGCAGCCAACTAGAGTGGGGAGAGACCCAGTACTTC.

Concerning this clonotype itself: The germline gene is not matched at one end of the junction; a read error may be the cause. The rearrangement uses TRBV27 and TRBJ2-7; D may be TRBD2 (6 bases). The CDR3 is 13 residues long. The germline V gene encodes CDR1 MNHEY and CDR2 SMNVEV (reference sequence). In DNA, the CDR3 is TGTGCCAGCAGTTTCCGGGGGACCTACGAGCGGTACTTC. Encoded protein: CASSFRGTYERYF.

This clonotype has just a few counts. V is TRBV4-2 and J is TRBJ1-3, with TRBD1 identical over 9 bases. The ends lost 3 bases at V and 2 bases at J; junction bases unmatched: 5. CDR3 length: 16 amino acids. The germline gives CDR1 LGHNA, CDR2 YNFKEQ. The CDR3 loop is CASSQVGTGPGNTIYF. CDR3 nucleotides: TGTGCCAGCAGCCAGGTTGGGACAGGGCCTGGAAACACCATATATTTT.

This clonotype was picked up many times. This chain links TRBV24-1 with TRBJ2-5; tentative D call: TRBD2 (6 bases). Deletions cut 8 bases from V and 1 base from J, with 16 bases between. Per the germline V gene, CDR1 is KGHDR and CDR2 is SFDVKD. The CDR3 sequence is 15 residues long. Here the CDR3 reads CATTSGGSSQETQYF. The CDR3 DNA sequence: TGTGCCACCACTAGTGGGGGGTCATCCCAAGAGACCCAGTACTTC.

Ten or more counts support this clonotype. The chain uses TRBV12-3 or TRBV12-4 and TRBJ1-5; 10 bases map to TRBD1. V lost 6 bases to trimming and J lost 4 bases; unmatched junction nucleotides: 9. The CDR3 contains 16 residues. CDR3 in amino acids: CASSPPTDRGNQPQHF. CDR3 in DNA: TGTGCCAGCAGCCCTCCGACGGACAGGGGGAATCAGCCCCAGCATTTT.

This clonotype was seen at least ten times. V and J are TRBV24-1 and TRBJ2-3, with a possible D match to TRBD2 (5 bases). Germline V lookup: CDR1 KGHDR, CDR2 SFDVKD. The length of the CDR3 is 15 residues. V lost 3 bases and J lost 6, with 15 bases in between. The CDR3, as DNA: TGTGCCACCAGTGATCCCGGGGAAGGCTGGGATACGCAGTATTTT. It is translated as CATSDPGEGWDTQYF.